The rows below give T cell receptor beta chains drawn from one sample of a study of T cell responses to AZD1222 COVID-19 vaccine. Sequenced by immunoSEQ multiplex PCR; TCRdb stores in-frame clones only, minus some. The sample carries some 140,000 clones, about 93% recorded once. Sequencing was performed on peripheral blood, taken 28 days after the second AZD1222 dose. These receptors were collected from an adult who received the AZD1222 COVID-19 vaccine. The CDR3 runs from the conserved cysteine through the conserved F or W. The D gene is left open where the match is weak. Rows give clone size only sometimes, using once, few, many, or a class for an expanded clone.

J gene: TRBJ1-2
V gene: TRBV7-2
clone size: .
D gene: .
CDR3 DNA: TGTGCCAGCAGCTTCTCTCCGGGCGGGGGCTACACCTTC
CDR3 protein: CASSFSPGGGYTF

J gene: TRBJ2-1
V gene: TRBV5-1
clone size: .
D gene: .
CDR3 DNA: TGCGCCAGCAGCTTGTTTAGCGGCCCTTACAATGAGCAGTTCTTC
CDR3 protein: CASSLFSGPYNEQFF

J gene: TRBJ1-2
V gene: TRBV6-2/TRBV6-3
clone size: once
D gene: .
CDR3 DNA: TGTGCCAGCAGTTACTGGGGGGACAGCTACACCTTC
CDR3 protein: CASSYWGDSYTF

J gene: TRBJ1-5
V gene: TRBV6-5
clone size: .
D gene: .
CDR3 DNA: TGTGCCAGCAGTTGGACAGCCAATCAACCCCAGCATTTT
CDR3 protein: CASSWTANQPQHF

J gene: TRBJ2-5
V gene: TRBV7-2
clone size: once
D gene: .
CDR3 DNA: TGTGCCAGCAGCTTCGATAGCCAGATGATTCAAGAGACCCAGTACTTC
CDR3 protein: CASSFDSQMIQETQYF

J gene: TRBJ1-6
V gene: TRBV3-1/TRBV3-2
clone size: .
D gene: .
CDR3 DNA: TGTGCCAGCAGCCAAGGATACAATAATTCACCCCTCCACTTT
CDR3 protein: CASSQGYNNSPLHF

J gene: TRBJ1-1
V gene: TRBV3-1/TRBV3-2
clone size: once
D gene: .
CDR3 DNA: TGTGCCAGCAGCCAAGATTTCCTGAACACTGAAGCTTTCTTT
CDR3 protein: CASSQDFLNTEAFF

J gene: TRBJ1-1
V gene: TRBV11-1
clone size: .
D gene: .
CDR3 DNA: TGTGCCAGCAGCCCATTTTCCAGGGCTGAAGCTTTCTTT
CDR3 protein: CASSPFSRAEAFF

J gene: TRBJ1-1
V gene: TRBV19
clone size: .
D gene: TRBD1
CDR3 DNA: TGTGCCAGTAGGGACAGGGCCCTGGAAGCTTTCTTT
CDR3 protein: CASRDRALEAFF

J gene: TRBJ1-2
V gene: TRBV20-1
clone size: .
D gene: .
CDR3 DNA: TGCAGTGCTAGTCACGGGGGCGACTATGGCTACACCTTC
CDR3 protein: CSASHGGDYGYTF

J gene: TRBJ1-1
V gene: TRBV5-1
clone size: .
D gene: .
CDR3 DNA: TGCGCCAGCAGCTTCGAGAACACCCTGAACACTGAAGCTTTCTTT
CDR3 protein: CASSFENTLNTEAFF

J gene: TRBJ1-2
V gene: TRBV6-5
clone size: .
D gene: .
CDR3 DNA: TGTGCCAGCAGTTCTCCGGGGGGGGACTATGGCTACACCTTC
CDR3 protein: CASSSPGGDYGYTF

J gene: TRBJ2-3
V gene: TRBV19
clone size: .
D gene: .
CDR3 DNA: TGTGCCAGTAGTTCGACAGTTAGTACAGATACGCAGTATTTT
CDR3 protein: CASSSTVSTDTQYF

J gene: TRBJ2-7
V gene: TRBV4-1
clone size: .
D gene: .
CDR3 DNA: TGCGCCAGCAGCCATGATACAGGGTCCTACGAGCAGTACTTC
CDR3 protein: CASSHDTGSYEQYF

J gene: TRBJ1-1
V gene: TRBV6-5
clone size: .
D gene: .
CDR3 DNA: TGTGCCAGCAGTTACAGGGAGTTCACTGAAGCTTTCTTT
CDR3 protein: CASSYREFTEAFF

J gene: TRBJ2-1
V gene: TRBV6-4
clone size: .
D gene: .
CDR3 DNA: TGTGCCAGCAGTGAAGAGGGTACGGATTACAATGAGCAGTTCTTC
CDR3 protein: CASSEEGTDYNEQFF

J gene: TRBJ2-3
V gene: TRBV19
clone size: .
D gene: .
CDR3 DNA: TGTGCCACCAGCCTAGGGCTTGCAGATACGCAGTATTTT
CDR3 protein: CATSLGLADTQYF

J gene: TRBJ1-1
V gene: TRBV2
clone size: .
D gene: .
CDR3 DNA: TGTGCCAGTGGGGACATTGGTACCGAAGCTTTCTTT
CDR3 protein: CASGDIGTEAFF

J gene: TRBJ1-4
V gene: TRBV20-1
clone size: .
D gene: .
CDR3 DNA: TGCAGTGCGCCGATTAATGAAAAACTGTTTTTT
CDR3 protein: CSAPINEKLFF

J gene: TRBJ2-5
V gene: TRBV3-1/TRBV3-2
clone size: .
D gene: TRBD2
CDR3 DNA: TGTGCCAGCAGCCTATTTTATAGCGGGGAAGAGACCCAGTACTTC
CDR3 protein: CASSLFYSGEETQYF

J gene: TRBJ1-1
V gene: TRBV13
clone size: .
D gene: TRBD1
CDR3 DNA: TGTGCCAGCAGCATATACAGGGGGGAAACTGAAGCTTTCTTT
CDR3 protein: CASSIYRGETEAFF

J gene: TRBJ1-2
V gene: TRBV30
clone size: .
D gene: .
CDR3 DNA: TGTGCCTGGAGTGGGCAAGGGTATGGCTACACCTTC
CDR3 protein: CAWSGQGYGYTF

J gene: TRBJ1-6
V gene: TRBV11-2
clone size: .
D gene: .
CDR3 DNA: TGTGCCAGCAGCTTTATTTCGTCTCCCCTCCACTTT
CDR3 protein: CASSFISSPLHF

J gene: TRBJ2-1
V gene: TRBV4-3
clone size: .
D gene: .
CDR3 DNA: TGCGCCAGCAGCCAAGCGGTACAGACTCCCTACAATGAGCAGTTCTTC
CDR3 protein: CASSQAVQTPYNEQFF

J gene: TRBJ1-3
V gene: TRBV14
clone size: .
D gene: .
CDR3 DNA: TGTGCCAGCAGCCAAGATCTGCGGGTTGGAAACACCATATATTTT
CDR3 protein: CASSQDLRVGNTIYF

J gene: TRBJ2-7
V gene: TRBV30
clone size: .
D gene: TRBD1
CDR3 DNA: TGTGCCTGGGGGCGACAGGGTACCTTACAGTACTTC
CDR3 protein: CAWGRQGTLQYF

J gene: TRBJ2-1
V gene: TRBV19
clone size: .
D gene: .
CDR3 DNA: TGTGCCAGTAGTCTAGGCTCCTACAATGAGCAGTTCTTC
CDR3 protein: CASSLGSYNEQFF

J gene: TRBJ1-1
V gene: TRBV4-1
clone size: .
D gene: .
CDR3 DNA: TGCGCCAGCAGCCAAGATTGGAGCAGAATCTTCACTGAAGCTTTCTTT
CDR3 protein: CASSQDWSRIFTEAFF

J gene: TRBJ2-5
V gene: TRBV3-1/TRBV3-2
clone size: .
D gene: .
CDR3 DNA: TGTGCCAGCAGCCAAGGGTCCGCGTTGGGGGCTGAGACCCAGTACTTC
CDR3 protein: CASSQGSALGAETQYF

J gene: TRBJ2-5
V gene: TRBV15
clone size: .
D gene: .
CDR3 DNA: TGTGCCACCAGCAGAGGGCTGATGGCGGGGAGCCAAGAGACCCAGTACTTC
CDR3 protein: CATSRGLMAGSQETQYF

J gene: TRBJ2-3
V gene: TRBV5-4
clone size: .
D gene: .
CDR3 DNA: TGTGCCAGCAGCCCCGTGGGCACAGATACGCAGTATTTT
CDR3 protein: CASSPVGTDTQYF

J gene: TRBJ1-1
V gene: TRBV18
clone size: .
D gene: .
CDR3 DNA: TGTGCCAGCTCACCATGGGGGGACGCTAGGAACACTGAAGCTTTCTTT
CDR3 protein: CASSPWGDARNTEAFF

J gene: TRBJ2-1
V gene: TRBV5-1
clone size: .
D gene: .
CDR3 DNA: TGCGCCAGCAGCCCGGGTTGGGACATCACTTCCTACAATGAGCAGTTCTTC
CDR3 protein: CASSPGWDITSYNEQFF

J gene: TRBJ2-7
V gene: TRBV6-1
clone size: .
D gene: .
CDR3 DNA: TGTGCCAGCAGTGAAGGATCGGTGAGCTACGAGCAGTACTTC
CDR3 protein: CASSEGSVSYEQYF

J gene: TRBJ1-5
V gene: TRBV6-5
clone size: .
D gene: .
CDR3 DNA: TGTGCCAGCAGTCAGGGCCTCAGTCAGCCCCAGCATTTT
CDR3 protein: CASSQGLSQPQHF

J gene: TRBJ2-4
V gene: TRBV30
clone size: .
D gene: .
CDR3 DNA: TGTGCCTGGAGGGTCGCGGGCCAGAACATTCAGTACTTC
CDR3 protein: CAWRVAGQNIQYF

J gene: TRBJ1-4
V gene: TRBV10-3
clone size: .
D gene: TRBD1
CDR3 DNA: TGTGCCATCAGAGGACAGGGCACTAATGAAAAACTGTTTTTT
CDR3 protein: CAIRGQGTNEKLFF